These 6 T cell receptor beta chains came from one sample sequenced in a study of vaccination effects on CD4 cells after COVID-19. Generated by immunoSEQ multiplex PCR, the TCRdb table keeps only in-frame clones and is missing some. The table has 70,000 or so clones, roughly three quarters seen once; the top ten hold roughly 1.9%. Following culture for nine to ten days, CD4+ T cells were isolated. For these receptors, no antigen is known. Sequencing was performed on CD4+ T cells from PBMCs cultured without peptide, taken before COVID-19 vaccination. These receptors were taken from a human donor who received a COVID-19 vaccine.

The rearrangement links TRBV15 to TRBJ2-7, with D unclear. This CDR3 contains 16 residues. CDR1 is LNHNV and CDR2 is YYDKDF in the germline V gene (reference sequence). Trimming removed 0 bases from V and 3 bases from J, with 15 bases in between. The CDR3 nucleotides read TGTGCCACCAGCAGAGATAGGCAGTCACGAAGCTACGAGCAGTACGTC. It specifies CATSRDRQSRSYEQYV.

The chain couples TRBV12-5 to TRBJ2-5; 14 bases map to TRBD2. V dropped 1 base and J dropped 0; count of bases not matched to a gene: 4. Germline assignment: CDR1 LGHNT and CDR2 FRNRAP. CDR3 length: 18 amino acids. CDR3 in amino acids: CASGLDGGLAGDQETQYF. CDR3 DNA: TGTGCTAGTGGTTTGGACGGGGGACTAGCGGGGGACCAAGAGACCCAGTACTTC.

The chain has TRBV29-1 and TRBJ1-6; 10 bases line up with TRBD1. The V and J ends lost 5 bases and 8 bases, in that order; junction bases with no gene match: 6. The CDR3 loop spans 14 amino acids. Germline V gives CDR1 SQVTM, CDR2 ANQGSEA. The CDR3 sequence is CSVYDRGPDSPLHF. For the CDR3, the DNA is TGCAGCGTTTACGACAGGGGGCCGGATTCACCCCTCCACTTT.

The genes are TRBV7-2 and TRBJ2-7; 8 nucleotides agree with TRBD2. The germline gives CDR1 SGHTA, CDR2 FQGNSA. The V gene end was trimmed by 2 bases and the J gene end by 1 base; junction bases not matched to a gene: 7. This CDR3 has 16 residues. The CDR3 reads CASSLMAGGLSYEQYV. CDR3 nucleotide sequence: TGTGCCAGCAGCTTAATGGCGGGGGGACTTTCCTACGAGCAGTACGTC.

The genes are TRBV5-1 and TRBJ2-3; D is perhaps TRBD1 (6 bases). CDR1 SGHRS and CDR2 YFSETQ come from the germline V gene. There are 16 residues in the CDR3. V lost 4 bases, J lost 2 bases, and 17 bases lay in between. The CDR3 sequence is CASSEGQGLYTDTQYF. CDR3 nucleotides: TGCGCCAGCAGCGAAGGCCAGGGGCTGTACACAGATACGCAGTATTTT.

J is TRBJ2-2 and V is TRBV24-1; unclear D gene. V dropped 4 bases and J dropped 0 bases, with 14 bases sitting between them. The CDR3 is made up of 17 amino acids. Germline V CDR1 and CDR2: KGHDR, SFDVKD. The CDR3, as DNA: TGTGCCACCAGTGACCATACATCTCACGCGAACACCGGGGAGCTGTTTTTT. Encoded protein: CATSDHTSHANTGELFF.